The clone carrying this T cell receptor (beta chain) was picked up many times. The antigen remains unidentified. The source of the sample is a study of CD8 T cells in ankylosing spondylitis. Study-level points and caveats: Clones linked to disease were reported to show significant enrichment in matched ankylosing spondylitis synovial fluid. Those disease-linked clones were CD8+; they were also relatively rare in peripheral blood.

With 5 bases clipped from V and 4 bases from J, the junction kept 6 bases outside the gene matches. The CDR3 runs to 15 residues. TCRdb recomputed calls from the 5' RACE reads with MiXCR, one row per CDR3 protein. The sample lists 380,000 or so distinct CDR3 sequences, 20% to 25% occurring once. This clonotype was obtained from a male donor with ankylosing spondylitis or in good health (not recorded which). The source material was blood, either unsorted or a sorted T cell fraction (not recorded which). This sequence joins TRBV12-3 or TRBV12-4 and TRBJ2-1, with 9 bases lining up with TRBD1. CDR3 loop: CASSLGGQGYNEQFF. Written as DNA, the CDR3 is TGTGCCAGCAGTCTTGGCGGACAGGGGTACAATGAGCAGTTCTTC.